Below, 8 T cell receptor beta chains from the same sample are listed, as sequenced in a study of Ad26.COV2.S vaccination and SARS-CoV-2 variants. TCRdb's copy holds only in-frame clones and misses some; the assay was immunoSEQ multiplex PCR. The sample lists more than 300,000 clones, approximately 86% occurring once. Treatment reported: 15 to 20 received Ad26.COV2.S at low or high dose, single or two shots; about 5 received placebo; per-sample allocation not given. Day 63 following the first vaccine or placebo injection was when the samples were taken. The material sequenced was peripheral blood, taken in a trial of Ad26.COV2.S vaccine versus placebo. These receptors came from a person aged 18-65 years who received the Ad26.COV2.S COVID-19 vaccine or a placebo.

This chain uses TRBV28 with TRBJ2-1; the match to TRBD2 covers 9 bases. From germline, CDR1 is MDHEN and CDR2 SYDVKM. J lost 0 bases, V lost 5 bases, and 8 bases had no gene match. The CDR3 is 17 residues long. The CDR3 spells CASSPSRAGGSYNEQFF. The CDR3 DNA sequence: TGTGCCAGCAGTCCTAGTCGAGCGGGAGGCTCCTACAATGAGCAGTTCTTC.

The chain recombines TRBV6-5 with TRBJ2-7; D assignment may be TRBD1 or TRBD2 (5 bases each). The CDR3 sequence is 14 residues long. Per the germline V gene, CDR1 is MNHEY and CDR2 is SVGAGI. The V gene lost 6 bases and the J gene lost 1 base, with 13 bases spanning the gap. CDR3 protein: CASRRDGTSYEQYF. The CDR3 nucleotides are TGTGCCAGCAGGAGGGACGGAACTTCCTACGAGCAGTACTTC.

This clone has only one observation. This sequence joins TRBV4-1 and TRBJ2-2; 8 nucleotides align to TRBD1. The CDR3 loop spans 15 amino acids. Germline CDR1 MGHRA, CDR2 YSYEKL. The ends lost 0 bases at V and 3 bases at J; junction bases unmatched: 0. The CDR3 DNA reads TGCGCCAGCAGCCAAGACAGGGGGCACACCGGGGAGCTGTTTTTT. This encodes CASSQDRGHTGELFF.

The chain has TRBV7-9 and TRBJ1-1; D is uncertain. Deletions cut 1 base from V and 1 base from J, with 4 bases between. The CDR3 spans 13 residues. The V gene's germline CDR1 is SEHNR and CDR2 FQNEAQ (reference sequence). CDR3 in DNA: TGTGCCAGCAGCTTAGGCCGGAACACTGAAGCTTTCTTT. Translation: CASSLGRNTEAFF.

The chain employs TRBV28 and TRBJ2-7, with TRBD2 matching 9 bases. Germline trimming cut 7 bases from V and 2 bases from J; bases unmatched to any gene: 3. The germline gives CDR1 MDHEN, CDR2 SYDVKM. The CDR3 consists of 13 residues. CDR3 region: CASNSGSPYEQYF. The CDR3 nucleotides are TGTGCCAGCAATAGCGGGAGCCCCTACGAGCAGTACTTC.

The V gene is TRBV7-9, the J gene TRBJ1-6; D ambiguous. The CDR3 has 18 residues. Germline V gene sequence: CDR1 SEHNR, CDR2 FQNEAQ (reference sequence). V gave up 1 base and J gave up 1 base, with 14 bases separating them. CDR3 DNA: TGTGCCAGCAGCTTAGTAGGGTCTATACGATCCTATAATTCACCCCTCCACTTT. This translates into CASSLVGSIRSYNSPLHF.

The rearrangement uses TRBV11-2 and TRBJ2-4; 9 nucleotides align to TRBD1. This CDR3 contains 16 residues. Germline V gene sequence: CDR1 SGHAT, CDR2 FQNNGV. V shed 6 bases and J 3 bases; nucleotides not matched to a gene: 9. The CDR3, as DNA: TGTGCCAGCAGTTTTACCGGGACAGGGATCAAAAACATTCAGTACTTC. It encodes CASSFTGTGIKNIQYF.

The genes are TRBV24-1 and TRBJ1-4; TRBD1 agrees at 7 bases. V gave up 4 bases and J gave up 7 bases; unmatched junction bases: 8. CDR3 length: 15 amino acids. The germline CDR1 and CDR2 sequences are KGHDR and SFDVKD. The CDR3 DNA sequence: TGTGCCACCAGTGACTCCGGGACAGCCCTTGAAAAACTGTTTTTT. This codes for CATSDSGTALEKLFF.